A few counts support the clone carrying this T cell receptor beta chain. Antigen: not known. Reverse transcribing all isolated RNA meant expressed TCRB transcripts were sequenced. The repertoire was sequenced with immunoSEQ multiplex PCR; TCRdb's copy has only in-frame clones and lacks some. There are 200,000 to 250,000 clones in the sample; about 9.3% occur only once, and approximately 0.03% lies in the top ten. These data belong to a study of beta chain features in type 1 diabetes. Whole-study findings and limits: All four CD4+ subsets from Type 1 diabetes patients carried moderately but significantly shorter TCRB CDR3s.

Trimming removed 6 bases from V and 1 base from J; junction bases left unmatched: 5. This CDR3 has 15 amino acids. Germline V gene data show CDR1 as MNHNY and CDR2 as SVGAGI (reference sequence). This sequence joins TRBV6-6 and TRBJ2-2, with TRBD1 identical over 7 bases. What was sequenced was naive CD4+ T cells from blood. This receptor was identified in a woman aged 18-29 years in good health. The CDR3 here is CASSPDRVNTGELFF. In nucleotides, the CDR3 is TGTGCCAGCAGCCCCGACAGGGTGAACACCGGGGAGCTGTTTTTT.